The table lists the clone carrying this T cell receptor beta chain with a few counts. Its antigen is still unknown. The data were taken from a study of CD8 T cells in ankylosing spondylitis. General observations from the study: Matched ankylosing spondylitis synovial fluid reportedly contained a significantly enriched population of disease-linked clones. Past studies reported some motif variants in reactive arthritis synovial fluid and blood. Seemingly characteristic of ankylosing spondylitis blood was a TCR beta motif consisting of about 8 highly homologous variants.

Each CDR3 protein gets one entry after TCRdb re-called the 5' RACE reads with MiXCR. The sample records roughly 97,000 distinct CDR3 sequences, roughly 8.3% being singletons. The source material was blood, either unsorted or a sorted T cell fraction (not recorded which). The receptor's source is a male donor with ankylosing spondylitis or in good health (not recorded which).

CDR3 sequence (DNA): TGTGCCAGCAGGAGGGGGCAAAGCTATGGCTACACCTTC. As protein: CASRRGQSYGYTF. This rearrangement joins TRBV7-2 to TRBJ1-2; TRBD1 matches at 7 bases. CDR3 size: 13 residues. Germline CDR1 is SGHTA and CDR2 is FQGNSA. V trimming: 6 bases; J trimming: 4 bases; junction bases outside the gene matches: 5.